This TCR beta chain stems from a study of blood T cell repertoires in COVID-19. Looking at the study overall: There were acute and convalescent COVID-19 samples, and they came from the United States, Italy and Spain. T cells, B-cell-depleted T cells, or PBMCs provided the cDNA or gDNA that served as material.

This CDR3 spans 14 amino acids. Germline V gives CDR1 SEHNR, CDR2 FQNEAQ (reference sequence). Trimming cost V 3 bases and J 5 bases, with 14 bases left between them. Original handling: Nucleated cell number was recorded as an estimate derived from reference gene primer amplification. Clones were read by immunoSEQ multiplex PCR, and TCRdb kept only the in-frame ones, dropping some. V and J calls and clone size are those listed in that table; D and trimming were worked out from the DNA. This sample has about 170,000 clones, with roughly 84% found just once. The source material was peripheral blood. The TCR sequence derives from a human donor with acute or convalescent COVID-19. The donor label of this sample is uncertain. This chain connects TRBV7-9 to TRBJ2-7, with a tentative D call TRBD1 (7 bases). CDR3 DNA: TGTGCCAGCAGCTTCTCCAGGGGGGTCAACGAGCAGTACTTC. Translation gives CASSFSRGVNEQYF. The whole variable domain, filled in from reference TRBV7-9 and TRBJ2-7, reads DTGVSQNPRHKITKRGQNVTFRCDPISEHNRLYWYRQTLGQGPEFLTYFQNEAQLEKSRLLSDRFSAERPKGSFSTLEIQRTEQGDSAMYLCASSFSRGVNEQYFGPGTRLTVT.